The 21 T cell receptor beta chains below come from one sample, sequenced in a study of cytomegalovirus exposure and HLA in healthy donors. The PCR employed 60 Vbeta primers together with 13 Jbeta primers. Sequencing was performed with immunoSEQ multiplex PCR; in TCRdb, only in-frame clones are kept and a portion is missing. This sample has 150,000 to 200,000 clones, with roughly 87% found just once. The sample consisted of PBMCs. The receptor set was obtained from a girl aged 10 to 17 in good health and CMV-seropositive.

V usage is TRBV10-2 and J usage is TRBJ2-3; no reliable D call. Trimming took off 8 bases at V and 1 base at J, with 7 bases between the two ends. This CDR3 is built from 12 residues. Looked up from germline, CDR1 is WSHSY and CDR2 is SAAADI. This chain's CDR3 is CASHRGTDTQYF. The DNA for the CDR3 is TGCGCCAGCCACCGGGGCACAGATACGCAGTATTTT.

This chain uses TRBV7-6 with TRBJ1-1, with TRBD1 identical over 7 bases. This CDR3 region has 17 residues. V gave up 5 bases and J gave up 0 bases; unmatched junction bases: 12. In germline, CDR1 is SGHVS, CDR2 FNYEAQ. The CDR3 DNA follows: TGTGCCAGCAGCCCACCACAGGGGACACAAATGAACACTGAAGCTTTCTTT. Its protein product is CASSPPQGTQMNTEAFF.

The V call is TRBV13, the J call TRBJ1-4, with D unclear. This CDR3 is built from 12 residues. V lost 5 bases and J 6 bases, leaving 7 bases between the germline ends. Germline V gene sequence: CDR1 PRHDT, CDR2 FYEKMQ (reference sequence). Here the CDR3 reads CASSLRYEKLFF. The CDR3 coding sequence is TGTGCCAGCAGCCTCCGGTATGAAAAACTGTTTTTT.

The V gene is TRBV9, the J gene TRBJ2-7, with D perhaps TRBD2 (6 bases). V was trimmed by 0 bases and J by 6 bases, leaving 16 bases between them. In germline, CDR1 is SGDLS, CDR2 YYNGEE. The CDR3 is made up of 15 amino acids. CDR3 in DNA: TGTGCCAGCAGCGTAGAATCCCGGATCGGGGGCGAGCAGTACTTC. It translates to CASSVESRIGGEQYF.

This clone was found once. This chain connects TRBV30 to TRBJ1-1, with D uncertain. In germline, CDR1 is GTSNPN, CDR2 SVGIG (reference sequence). Trimming removed 2 bases at V and 1 base at J, with 8 bases between. This CDR3 has 13 amino acids. This chain's CDR3 is CAWSIQKNTEAFF. The CDR3 DNA reads TGTGCCTGGAGTATACAGAAGAACACTGAAGCTTTCTTT. The full variable domain, with the rest looked up from reference TRBV30 and TRBJ1-1, is SQTIHQWPATLVQPVGSPLSLECTVEGTSNPNLYWYRQAAGRGLQLLFYSVGIGQISSEVPQNLSASRPQDRQFILSSKKLLLSDSGFYLCAWSIQKNTEAFFGQGTRLTVV.

The chain uses TRBV27 and TRBJ1-1; D possibly corresponds to TRBD1 (5 bases). In germline, CDR1 is MNHEY, CDR2 SMNVEV (reference sequence). V was clipped by 10 bases and J by 1 base, with 13 bases between them. The CDR3 totals 13 residues. The CDR3 loop reads CATQTAENTEAFF. The CDR3 DNA reads TGTGCCACCCAGACAGCCGAGAACACTGAAGCTTTCTTT.

The gene calls are TRBV9 and TRBJ2-5; a possible D gene is TRBD2 (5 bases). The germline gives CDR1 SGDLS, CDR2 YYNGEE. The CDR3 has 16 amino acids. The V gene lost 2 bases and the J gene lost 1 base, with 15 bases spanning the gap. This CDR3 is CASSVGGLGFQETQYF. CDR3 bases: TGTGCCAGCAGCGTTGGCGGACTGGGCTTCCAAGAGACCCAGTACTTC.

The rearrangement uses TRBV28 and TRBJ1-4; TRBD1 aligns across 11 bases. Trimming cost V 6 bases and J 8 bases; bases outside gene matches: 8. The length of the CDR3 is 15 residues. CDR1 is MDHEN, CDR2 SYDVKM, per germline. The DNA of the CDR3 is TGTGCCAGCAGGTGGGACAGGGGGATGGAGGAAAAACTGTTTTTT. Its translation: CASRWDRGMEEKLFF.

Concerning this clone: One end of the junction is discordant with germline, which a read error may explain. The CDR3 DNA is TGTGCCAGCAGCTTGGGGACTAGCGGGGGGTTTCAAGAGACCCATTACTTC. Translating gives CASSLGTSGGFQETHYF. The chain is built from TRBV11-1 and TRBJ2-5; 15 positions agree with TRBD2. The CDR3 extends over 17 amino acids. From germline, CDR1 is SGHAT and CDR2 FQDESV (reference sequence).

The rearrangement uses TRBV27 and TRBJ2-3, with a tentative D call TRBD2 (6 bases). CDR3 length: 15 residues. Trimming took 5 bases from V and 0 from J, leaving 12 bases between them. Germline assignment: CDR1 MNHEY and CDR2 SMNVEV (reference sequence). CDR3 sequence: CASSPIAVSTDTQYF. The CDR3 DNA is TGTGCCAGCAGTCCCATAGCGGTTAGCACAGATACGCAGTATTTT.

This clone was counted only a few times. The chain has TRBV7-6 and TRBJ2-3, with 14 bases that match TRBD2. CDR3 length: 16 residues. V shed 5 bases and J 4 bases; nucleotides not matched to a gene: 5. In germline, CDR1 is SGHVS, CDR2 FNYEAQ. The CDR3 is CASSQGLAGGPDTQYF. In DNA, the CDR3 is TGTGCCAGCAGCCAAGGACTAGCGGGAGGTCCAGATACGCAGTATTTT.

The chain recombines TRBV16 with TRBJ2-5; TRBD1 aligns across 7 bases. This CDR3 has 14 residues. V lost 4 bases and J lost 3; bases outside the gene matches: 5. From germline, CDR1 is KGHSY and CDR2 FQNENV. The CDR3 nucleotides are TGTGCCAGCAGCCCAAGGGACAGAAAAGAGACCCAGTACTTC. Its protein product is CASSPRDRKETQYF.

CDR3 region: CASSDYGTRSSYNEQFF. In DNA, the CDR3 is TGTGCCAGCAGTGACTACGGGACTAGGAGCTCCTACAATGAGCAGTTCTTC. V is TRBV25-1 and J is TRBJ2-1; 8 positions match TRBD2. CDR3 length: 17 amino acids. Germline loops: CDR1 MGHDK, CDR2 SYGVNS. Unmatched junction bases numbered 7, after V lost 3 bases and J lost 0 bases.

The chain recombines TRBV5-1 with TRBJ1-1; possible D gene TRBD1, 6 bases. Trimming left V 3 bases short and J 1 base short, with 16 bases between. The germline V gene encodes CDR1 SGHRS and CDR2 YFSETQ. The CDR3 consists of 16 residues. CDR3 nucleotides: TGCGCCAGCAGCTCGGTGGTCTTAGGGGGGAACACTGAAGCTTTCTTT. This gives the protein CASSSVVLGGNTEAFF.

The chain joins TRBV5-6 to TRBJ1-2, with D possibly TRBD1 on 5 matching bases. CDR1 and CDR2 from the germline V gene are SGHDT and YYEEEE. Trimming took 3 bases from V and 3 from J, leaving 9 bases between them. This CDR3 spans 13 amino acids. The CDR3 loop is CASSWEGYYGYTF. DNA of the CDR3: TGTGCCAGCAGCTGGGAGGGGTACTATGGCTACACCTTC.

The genes are TRBV18 and TRBJ2-7; weak D call: TRBD2 (6 bases). Trimming took off 4 bases at V and 4 bases at J, with 11 bases between the two ends. Per germline, CDR1 KGHSH and CDR2 LQKENI. The CDR3 is 13 amino acids. CDR3 sequence reads: CASSQAGIYEQYF. DNA of the CDR3: TGTGCCAGCTCACAGGCGGGGATATACGAGCAGTACTTC.

J is TRBJ2-3 and V is TRBV25-1, with D possibly being TRBD1 (5 bases). Germline V gene data show CDR1 as MGHDK and CDR2 as SYGVNS. With 1 base removed from V and 7 bases from J, the gap between germline ends came to 21 bases. The CDR3 consists of 17 residues. CDR3 loop: CASSESQDSPPGYTQYF. CDR3 DNA sequence: TGTGCCAGCAGTGAATCCCAAGACAGTCCCCCAGGGTATACGCAGTATTTT. Filled out from reference TRBV25-1 and TRBJ2-3, the complete variable domain reads EADIYQTPRYLVIGTGKKITLECSQTMGHDKMYWYQQDPGMELHLIHYSYGVNSTEKGDLSSESTVSRIRTEHFPLTLESARPSHTSQYLCASSESQDSPPGYTQYFGPGTRLTVL.

The chain links TRBV5-1 to TRBJ2-4; possibly TRBD1 for D (6 bases). The CDR3 loop spans 16 amino acids. CDR1 is SGHRS and CDR2 is YFSETQ in the germline V gene. V lost 0 bases, J lost 9 bases, and 19 bases lay in between. The CDR3 region has the DNA TGCGCCAGCAGCTTGGGGACGGGACAAGGGGGTGGCATTCAGTACTTC. It codes for CASSLGTGQGGGIQYF.

A few counts support this clone. V gene TRBV28 combines with J gene TRBJ1-1; possibly TRBD1 for D (6 bases). Between the trimmed V and J ends, which lost 5 bases and 0 bases, there was a span of 16 bases. Germline V gene data show CDR1 as MDHEN and CDR2 as SYDVKM. The CDR3 sequence is 16 residues long. DNA for the CDR3: TGTGCCAGCAGTACACAGGGAGAGTACATGAACACTGAAGCTTTCTTT. This encodes CASSTQGEYMNTEAFF.

This clone was counted between two and nine times. The chain recombines TRBV2 with TRBJ2-1, with TRBD2 as a possible D gene (6 bases). This CDR3 comprises 12 residues. CDR1 is SNHLY and CDR2 is FYNNEI in the germline V gene. V lost 2 bases and J 9 bases, leaving 8 bases between the germline ends. CDR3 region: CASSEPGGEQFF. The DNA of the CDR3 is TGTGCCAGCAGTGAACCCGGGGGTGAGCAGTTCTTC. Full variable domain (outside the CDR3, taken from reference TRBV2 and TRBJ2-1): EPEVTQTPSHQVTQMGQEVILRCVPISNHLYFYWYRQILGQKVEFLVSFYNNEISEKSEIFDDQFSVERPDGSNFTLKIRSTKLEDSAMYFCASSEPGGEQFFGPGTRLTVL.

This clone was seen once. The rearrangement joins TRBV5-6 to TRBJ1-1; TRBD1 might be the D (6 bases). The CDR3 length is 14 residues. Germline CDR1 is SGHDT and CDR2 is YYEEEE. With 1 base removed from V and 1 base from J, the gap between germline ends came to 8 bases. CDR3 sequence reads: CASSLNRANTEAFF. The CDR3 nucleotides read TGTGCCAGCAGCTTGAACAGGGCGAACACTGAAGCTTTCTTT.